The 7 T cell receptor beta chains given below trace back to one sample, sequenced in a study of blood T cell repertoires in COVID-19. TCRdb's table, derived via immunoSEQ multiplex PCR, lists solely in-frame clones and lacks some. Here the sample spans about 240,000 clones, 82% being singletons. Sequenced material: peripheral blood. The receptors shown here come from a woman aged 18-35 years with acute or convalescent COVID-19.

V is TRBV5-5 and J is TRBJ1-3; TRBD1 matches 7 bases. V lost 0 bases, J lost 0 bases, and 15 bases stayed unmatched. The germline gives CDR1 SGHKS, CDR2 YYEKEE (reference sequence). This CDR3 is built from 20 residues. CDR3 nucleotides: TGTGCCAGCAGCTTGGGCCCACCAACTACAGGGGCCGGCTCTGGAAACACCATATATTTT. Translated: CASSLGPPTTGAGSGNTIYF.

The CDR3: CASSLDGTGFGNSPLHF. The CDR3 DNA reads as TGCGCCAGCAGCTTGGACGGGACAGGGTTCGGTAATTCACCCCTCCACTTT. The rearrangement joins TRBV5-1 to TRBJ1-6; the match to TRBD1 covers 9 bases. The CDR3 consists of 17 residues. CDR1 is SGHRS and CDR2 is YFSETQ in the germline V gene. Trimming at V came to 0 bases and at J to 6 bases, leaving 7 bases not matched to a gene.

The chain couples TRBV20-1 to TRBJ2-4; D is unclear. Germline V gene sequence: CDR1 DFQATT, CDR2 SNEGSKA (reference sequence). The CDR3 is made up of 11 amino acids. Trimming cost V 6 bases and J 0 bases, with 3 bases left between them. CDR3 in amino acids: CSAVAKNIQYF. The CDR3, as DNA: TGCAGTGCCGTAGCCAAAAACATTCAGTACTTC.

The chain uses TRBV11-2 and TRBJ1-1, with D possibly TRBD1 on 5 matching bases. V lost 4 bases, J lost 4 bases, and 10 bases lay in between. This CDR3 has 13 amino acids. Germline V CDR1 and CDR2: SGHAT, FQNNGV. CDR3 residues: CASSSGGGTEAFF. Here the CDR3 DNA reads TGTGCCAGCAGCTCGGGGGGGGGCACTGAAGCTTTCTTT.

This chain connects TRBV5-8 to TRBJ2-7; a possible D gene is TRBD1 (5 bases). V was pared by 3 bases and J by 6 bases, with 10 bases between. The CDR3 covers 12 residues. Germline loops: CDR1 SGHTS, CDR2 YDEGEE. CDR3 sequence: CASSSQVREQYF. CDR3 nucleotides: TGTGCCAGCAGCTCACAGGTACGCGAGCAGTACTTC.

The chain has TRBV29-1 and TRBJ2-6, with a possible D match to TRBD2 (6 bases). There are 15 residues in the CDR3. Trimming took off 6 bases at V and 0 bases at J, with 12 bases between the two ends. The germline CDR1 and CDR2 sequences are SQVTM and ANQGSEA. The DNA for the CDR3 is TGCAGCGTCAGGACTACCGGCTCTGGGGCCAACGTCCTGACTTTC. Protein sequence: CSVRTTGSGANVLTF.

This chain's CDR3 is CSVADRVTNEKLFF. The CDR3 bases are TGCAGCGTAGCTGACAGGGTCACTAATGAAAAACTGTTTTTT. V gene TRBV29-1 combines with J gene TRBJ1-4, with 7 bases matching TRBD1. Germline V gene sequence: CDR1 SQVTM, CDR2 ANQGSEA. With V trimmed by 6 bases and J by 2 bases, 6 bases remained unmatched. The CDR3 runs 14 residues.